A selection of T cell receptor beta chains follows, all from one sample in a study of blood T cells in healthy people across ages. A single record per CDR3 protein comes from TCRdb applying MiXCR to the 5' RACE reads. The table lists hundreds of thousands of distinct CDR3 sequences, approximately 48% of them singletons. Sequencing was done on a sample of blood. These receptors all come from a man between 60 and 75 years old in good health. Both conserved end residues are part of each CDR3. D genes are given only for firm matches. Part of the rows lack a size; the others show once, few, many or a class for expanded clones.

>TRBJ1-1|few|TRBV6-2/TRBV6-3|NA
CASSYRRGDTEAFF
TGTGCCAGCAGTTACCGGCGAGGGGACACTGAAGCTTTCTTT
>TRBJ2-5|few|TRBV20-1|TRBD2
CSALRTSGGQQETQYF
TGCAGTGCTCTAAGGACTAGCGGGGGGCAACAAGAGACCCAGTACTTC
>TRBJ2-3|NA|TRBV20-1|NA
CSASGGLTDTQYF
TGCAGTGCTAGCGGGGGGCTCACAGATACGCAGTATTTT
>TRBJ1-5|few|TRBV4-3|TRBD1
CASSQDRGPSNQPQHF
TGCGCCAGCAGCCAAGACAGGGGGCCGAGCAATCAGCCCCAGCATTTT
>TRBJ1-2|NA|TRBV29-1|NA
CSGTTGNYGYTF
TGCAGCGGTACCACAGGGAACTATGGCTACACCTTC
>TRBJ2-7|many|TRBV4-3|NA
CASSQEQGGSYEQYF
TGCGCCAGCAGCCAAGAACAGGGAGGTTCCTACGAGCAGTACTTC
>TRBJ2-5|NA|TRBV13|NA
CASSHGRQDSQETQYF
TGTGCCAGCAGCCACGGAAGACAGGACTCACAAGAGACCCAGTACTTC
>TRBJ2-5|NA|TRBV7-2|TRBD2
CASSFYGLEETQYF
TGTGCCAGCAGCTTTTATGGACTAGAGGAGACCCAGTACTTC
>TRBJ2-3|NA|TRBV29-1|TRBD2
CSVPKRGVTDTQYF
TGCAGCGTTCCTAAGCGGGGGGTCACAGATACGCAGTATTTT
>TRBJ2-7|few|TRBV7-7|NA
CASSPRGDGEQYF
TGTGCCAGCAGCCCAAGGGGGGATGGCGAGCAGTACTTC
>TRBJ2-5|NA|TRBV7-9|NA
CASSPGAGDQYF
TGTGCCAGCAGCCCGGGGGCCGGGGACCAGTACTTC
>TRBJ2-5|NA|TRBV2|NA
CASSEEASFAETQYF
TGTGCCAGCAGTGAAGAGGCTAGCTTCGCAGAGACCCAGTACTTC
>TRBJ1-4|NA|TRBV9|TRBD1
CASSAGGAGLWEKLFF
TGTGCCAGCAGCGCAGGGGGAGCTGGGCTTTGGGAAAAACTGTTTTTT
>TRBJ1-1|NA|TRBV29-1|NA
CSVERGETEAFF
TGCAGCGTTGAAAGAGGGGAGACTGAAGCTTTCTTT
>TRBJ2-7|few|TRBV7-2|TRBD2
CASSTTSGVYEQYF
TGTGCCAGCAGCACGACTAGCGGGGTTTACGAGCAGTACTTC
>TRBJ2-7|NA|TRBV20-1|TRBD2
CSALYGGYEQYF
TGCAGTGCTCTCTACGGGGGGTACGAGCAGTACTTC
>TRBJ2-5|NA|TRBV6-6|TRBD1
CAGGTGVTQYF
TGTGCCGGGGGGACAGGGGTGACCCAGTACTTC
>TRBJ2-2|once|TRBV9|NA
CASSPRTANTGELFF
TGTGCCAGCAGCCCGCGGACAGCGAACACCGGGGAGCTGTTTTTT
>TRBJ2-2|NA|TRBV12-3/TRBV12-4|NA
CATDPIPGELFF
TGTGCCACCGACCCCATCCCCGGGGAGTTGTTTTTT
>TRBJ2-1|NA|TRBV29-1|NA
CSVGSPLGSYEQFF
TGCAGCGTCGGGTCCCCGCTCGGGTCCTACGAGCAGTTCTTC
>TRBJ1-2|NA|TRBV20-1|TRBD1
CSAVGDRGLANYGYTF
TGCAGTGCAGTGGGTGACAGGGGGTTAGCTAACTATGGCTACACCTTC
>TRBJ2-4|NA|TRBV7-8|NA
CASSIQGLAKNIQYF
TGTGCCAGCAGCATTCAGGGGTTAGCCAAAAACATTCAGTACTTC
>TRBJ1-6|NA|TRBV2|NA
CATWAAPGYNSPLHF
TGTGCGACCTGGGCGGCCCCGGGTTATAATTCACCCCTCCACTTT
>TRBJ2-1|few|TRBV5-1|TRBD2
CASSLVIMAGGYNEQFF
TGCGCCAGCAGCTTGGTAATTATGGCGGGGGGCTACAATGAGCAGTTCTTC
>TRBJ2-7|NA|TRBV7-2|TRBD2
CASSPGTSGGREQYF
TGTGCCAGCAGCCCTGGGACTAGCGGGGGGCGTGAGCAGTACTTC
>TRBJ2-7|NA|TRBV27|TRBD1
CASGRTGVAEQYF
TGTGCCAGCGGCAGGACAGGGGTTGCCGAGCAGTACTTC
>TRBJ2-1|NA|TRBV7-2|TRBD2
CASRETGLAGYNEQFF
TGTGCCAGCAGGGAGACCGGACTAGCGGGGTACAATGAGCAGTTCTTC
>TRBJ1-5|NA|TRBV6-6|NA
CASSQGRPDQPQHF
TGTGCCAGCAGTCAGGGACGTCCCGATCAGCCCCAGCATTTT
>TRBJ2-5|NA|TRBV12-3/TRBV12-4|TRBD2
CASGLLAGETQYF
TGTGCCAGCGGTTTATTAGCGGGAGAGACCCAGTACTTC
>TRBJ2-2|NA|TRBV4-3|NA
CASSQDPGQGYPTGELFF
TGCGCCAGCAGCCAAGATCCAGGGCAGGGATACCCAACCGGGGAGCTGTTTTTT
>TRBJ2-1|few|TRBV18|NA
CASSPKIGQNGNEQFF
TGTGCCAGCTCACCCAAAATCGGACAAAACGGGAATGAGCAGTTCTTC
>TRBJ2-4|NA|TRBV28|TRBD1
CAILPGTGGNIQYF
TGTGCCATCCTTCCCGGGACAGGGGGAAACATTCAGTACTTC
>TRBJ2-2|NA|TRBV12-3/TRBV12-4|TRBD1
CASSHDRGGTGELFF
TGTGCCAGCTCCCATGACAGGGGAGGTACCGGGGAGCTGTTTTTT
>TRBJ1-1|many|TRBV4-3|NA
CASSQADVNTEAFF
TGCGCCAGCAGCCAAGCGGATGTGAACACTGAAGCTTTCTTT
>TRBJ2-6|NA|TRBV27|NA
CASRTEYVSSGANVLTF
TGTGCCAGCAGGACGGAGTACGTGAGCTCTGGGGCCAACGTCCTGACTTTC
>TRBJ2-5|NA|TRBV29-1|NA
CSVEDHRVEGTTQETQYF
TGCAGCGTTGAAGATCATAGGGTGGAGGGAACGACGCAAGAGACCCAGTACTTC
>TRBJ2-7|few|TRBV29-1|TRBD1
CSGQGGEQYF
TGCAGTGGACAGGGGGGCGAGCAGTACTTC
>TRBJ2-7|NA|TRBV7-9|TRBD1
CASSFWTGEWVFAYEQYF
TGTGCCAGCAGCTTTTGGACAGGGGAGTGGGTGTTCGCCTACGAGCAGTACTTC
>TRBJ1-4|few|TRBV4-3|TRBD1
CASSQTTGEGEKLFF
TGCGCCAGCAGCCAAACGACAGGGGAGGGCGAAAAACTGTTTTTT
>TRBJ2-1|NA|TRBV6-5|TRBD2
CASSQGTSGRGEQFF
TGTGCCAGCAGTCAAGGGACTAGCGGGCGCGGTGAGCAGTTCTTC
>TRBJ1-4|NA|TRBV5-6|NA
CASSSGFVNEKLFF
TGTGCCAGCAGTTCAGGGTTTGTTAATGAAAAACTGTTTTTT
>TRBJ2-1|few|TRBV11-2|TRBD1
CASSSGTGSGYNEQFF
TGTGCCAGCAGCTCTGGGACAGGCTCCGGGTACAATGAGCAGTTCTTC
>TRBJ1-5|NA|TRBV20-1|NA
CSARGEQPINQPQHF
TGCAGTGCTAGGGGGGAGCAGCCCATTAATCAGCCCCAGCATTTT
>TRBJ2-7|few|TRBV6-2/TRBV6-3|TRBD1
CASNFRRDRGHEQYF
TGTGCCAGCAATTTCCGGCGGGACAGGGGCCACGAGCAGTACTTC
>TRBJ2-5|NA|TRBV27|NA
CASSLGRWGETQYF
TGTGCCAGCAGTTTAGGACGGTGGGGGGAGACCCAGTACTTC
>TRBJ2-1|NA|TRBV10-1|NA
CASSEGPALSYNEQFF
TGCGCCAGCAGTGAGGGCCCCGCGCTGTCCTACAATGAGCAGTTCTTC
>TRBJ2-4|many|TRBV29-1|NA
CSAIGLAKNIQYF
TGCAGCGCTATTGGGTTAGCCAAAAACATTCAGTACTTC
>TRBJ2-7|few|TRBV4-3|TRBD1
CASSQWTGGGFYEQYF
TGCGCCAGCAGCCAGTGGACAGGGGGCGGGTTTTACGAGCAGTACTTC
>TRBJ2-3|NA|TRBV29-1|TRBD1
CSVEAVGQEPDTQYF
TGCAGCGTTGAAGCCGTGGGACAGGAGCCAGATACGCAGTATTTT
>TRBJ2-7|NA|TRBV30|NA
CAWEPGPVPHEQYF
TGTGCCTGGGAGCCGGGGCCAGTTCCTCACGAGCAGTACTTC
>TRBJ1-2|few|TRBV29-1|NA
CSVERGSNYGYTF
TGCAGCGTTGAGAGAGGTTCTAACTATGGCTACACCTTC
>TRBJ2-1|once|TRBV9|NA
CASSARDPSYNEQFF
TGTGCCAGCAGCGCCCGGGACCCCTCTTACAATGAGCAGTTCTTC
>TRBJ2-7|many|TRBV7-2|TRBD2
CASSPTGGGYEQYF
TGTGCCAGCAGCCCCACTGGGGGGGGCTACGAGCAGTACTTC
>TRBJ2-1|NA|TRBV4-3|NA
CASSQERDGSYSEQFF
TGCGCCAGCAGCCAAGAACGGGACGGCTCCTACAGTGAGCAGTTCTTC
>TRBJ2-1|many|TRBV29-1|NA
CSVARDNEQFF
TGCAGCGTTGCGAGGGACAATGAGCAGTTCTTC
>TRBJ2-2|NA|TRBV7-2|TRBD2
CASSSQSGLALAGELFF
TGTGCCAGCAGCTCTCAGAGCGGACTAGCGTTAGCCGGGGAGCTGTTTTTT